This record concerns one T cell receptor beta chain sequence. Its antigen is as yet unknown. The sample belongs to a study of CD8 T cells in ankylosing spondylitis. Findings of the study overall: Disease-linked clones were reportedly significantly enriched in matched ankylosing spondylitis synovial fluid. Blood from ankylosing spondylitis patients appeared to carry a characteristic roughly 8-variant TCR beta motif. Relatively rare in peripheral blood, disease-linked clones were also CD8+.

Scientists made TCR beta libraries using quantitative 5'-RACE with molecular barcodes. TCRdb processed the 5' RACE reads anew with MiXCR; each CDR3 protein has one entry. The profile shows around 25,000 distinct CDR3 sequences, about an eighth of them singletons. Germline CDR1 MDHEN, CDR2 SYDVKM. The trim removed 7 bases at V and 8 bases at J, leaving 1 base unmatched. This CDR3 comprises 10 residues. This TCR came from a male donor with ankylosing spondylitis or in good health (not recorded which). The sample comprised blood. The gene calls are TRBV28 and TRBJ1-1; TRBD1 aligns across 7 bases. The CDR3, as DNA: TGTGCCAGCACGGACAGGGAAGCTTTCTTT. This codes for CASTDREAFF.